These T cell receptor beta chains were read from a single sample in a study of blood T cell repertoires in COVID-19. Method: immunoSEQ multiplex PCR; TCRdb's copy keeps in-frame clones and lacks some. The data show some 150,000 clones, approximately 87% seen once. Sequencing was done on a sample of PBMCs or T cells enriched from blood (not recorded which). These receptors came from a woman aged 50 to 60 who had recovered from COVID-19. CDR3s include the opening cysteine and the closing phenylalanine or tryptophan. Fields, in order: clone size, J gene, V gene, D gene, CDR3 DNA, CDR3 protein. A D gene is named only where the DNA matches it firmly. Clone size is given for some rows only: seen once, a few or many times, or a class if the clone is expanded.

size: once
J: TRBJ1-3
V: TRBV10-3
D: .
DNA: TGTGCCATCAGTGACCCCGAAGTCAAGGGTGAGGGCTCTGGAAACACCATATATTTT
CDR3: CAISDPEVKGEGSGNTIYF

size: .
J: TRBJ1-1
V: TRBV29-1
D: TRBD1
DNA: TGCAGCGTGGTCTCAGGGGGAACTGAAGCTTTCTTT
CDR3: CSVVSGGTEAFF

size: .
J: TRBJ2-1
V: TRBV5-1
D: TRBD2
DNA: TGCGCCAGCAGACCCACCGGGGGGGAGTCCTACAATGAGCAGTTCTTC
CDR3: CASRPTGGESYNEQFF

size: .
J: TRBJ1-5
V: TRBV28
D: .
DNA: TGTGCCAGCAGTTTCCGACAGAGCAATCAGCCCCAGCATTTT
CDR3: CASSFRQSNQPQHF

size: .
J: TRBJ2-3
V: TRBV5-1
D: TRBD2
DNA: TGCGCCAGCAGCCCCGGACGGACTAGCGGCAGCACAGATACGCAGTATTTT
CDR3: CASSPGRTSGSTDTQYF

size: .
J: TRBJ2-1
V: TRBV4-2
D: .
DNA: TGTGCCAGCACCCAGGCGGGAAACAATGAGCAGTTCTTC
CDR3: CASTQAGNNEQFF

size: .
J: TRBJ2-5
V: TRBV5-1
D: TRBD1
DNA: TGCGCCAGCAGTTCACAGGGGGTTGTGAAAGAGACCCAGTACTTC
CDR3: CASSSQGVVKETQYF

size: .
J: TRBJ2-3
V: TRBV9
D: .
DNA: TGTGCCAGCAGCGTTGGTGTAGCTGGGTACACAGATACGCAGTATTTT
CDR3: CASSVGVAGYTDTQYF

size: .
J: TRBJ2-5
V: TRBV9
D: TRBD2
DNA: TGTGCCAGCAGCGTAAGCGGGGGGGCTAACCAAGAGACCCAGTACTTC
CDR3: CASSVSGGANQETQYF

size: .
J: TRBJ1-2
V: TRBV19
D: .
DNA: TGTGCCAGTATTCCGAAAGACAGAAGCTATGGCTACACCTTC
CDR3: CASIPKDRSYGYTF

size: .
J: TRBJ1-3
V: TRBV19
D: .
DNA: TGTGCCAGTTCAATCGGGTCCTTGGAAGGAAACACCATATATTTT
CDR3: CASSIGSLEGNTIYF

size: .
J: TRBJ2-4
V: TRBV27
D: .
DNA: TGTGCCAGCAGTGAACAAGTTCAGGCCAAAAACATTCAGTACTTC
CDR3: CASSEQVQAKNIQYF

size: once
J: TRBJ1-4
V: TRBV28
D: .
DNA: TGTGCCAGCAGTTTAGCCAGGGGTAATGAAAAACTGTTTTTT
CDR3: CASSLARGNEKLFF

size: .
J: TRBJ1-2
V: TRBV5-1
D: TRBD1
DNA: TGCGCCAGCAGCACGGGACAGGGAGGTGGCTACACCTTC
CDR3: CASSTGQGGGYTF

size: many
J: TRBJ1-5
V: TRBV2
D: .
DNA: TGTGCCAGCAGTGAAGAATCAGGAGGGCAGCCCCAGCATTTT
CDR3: CASSEESGGQPQHF

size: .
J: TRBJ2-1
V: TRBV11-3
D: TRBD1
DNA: TGTGCCAGCAGCTTAGGACAGGGCTTGGGGTACACTAGTGGTGAGCAGTTCTTC
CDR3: CASSLGQGLGYTSGEQFF

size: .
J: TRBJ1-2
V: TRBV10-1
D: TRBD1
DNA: TGCGCCAGCAGCTCGGGACAGGGGTATGGCTACACCTTC
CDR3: CASSSGQGYGYTF

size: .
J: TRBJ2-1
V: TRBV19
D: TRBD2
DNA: TGTGCCAGTAGTATAGGGCCAGCGGGAATCAATGAGCAGTTCTTC
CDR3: CASSIGPAGINEQFF

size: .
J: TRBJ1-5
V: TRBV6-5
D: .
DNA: TGTGCCAGCGTTAGGACAGTCAATCAGCCCCAGCATTTT
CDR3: CASVRTVNQPQHF

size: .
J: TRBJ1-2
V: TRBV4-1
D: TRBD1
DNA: TGCGCCAGCAGCCAGCAGGACAGGGAGGGTGGGGGCTACACCTTC
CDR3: CASSQQDREGGGYTF

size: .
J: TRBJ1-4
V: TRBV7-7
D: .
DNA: TGTGCTAGCAGCCCGGATGTACAGGGAAAACTGTTTTTT
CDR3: CASSPDVQGKLFF

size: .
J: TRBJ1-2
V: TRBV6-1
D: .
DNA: TGTGCCAGCAGTGAAGTTGGAGGTGATGGCTACACCTTC
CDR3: CASSEVGGDGYTF

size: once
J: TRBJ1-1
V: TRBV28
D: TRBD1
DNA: TGTGCCAGCAGTTCCCATCGGACAGGGTGGGGCCCTGAAGCTTTCTTT
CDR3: CASSSHRTGWGPEAFF

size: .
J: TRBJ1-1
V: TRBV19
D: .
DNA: TGTGCCAGTAGCCTCCGACTCGATATCAGGGGTGCAGCTTTCTTT
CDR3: CASSLRLDIRGAAFF

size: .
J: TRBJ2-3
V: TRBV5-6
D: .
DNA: TGTGCCAGCAGCTCTGGCTATCGGGGGAGCACAGATACGCAGTATTTT
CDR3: CASSSGYRGSTDTQYF

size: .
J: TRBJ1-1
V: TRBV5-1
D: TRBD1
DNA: TGCGCCAGCAGCTTGGGCGGGACAGCTGAAGCTTTCTTT
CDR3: CASSLGGTAEAFF

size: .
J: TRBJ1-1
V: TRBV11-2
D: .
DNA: TGTGCCAGCAGCTTAGATGCTTCCGTGTTTCTAAACACTGAAGCTTTCTTT
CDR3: CASSLDASVFLNTEAFF

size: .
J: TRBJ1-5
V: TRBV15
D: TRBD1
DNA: TGTGCCACCAGGAGACCCGGGACAGTTAATCAGCCCCAGCATTTT
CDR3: CATRRPGTVNQPQHF

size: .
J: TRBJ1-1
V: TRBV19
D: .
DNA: TGTGCCAGTAGTACAGGGGTAACGGTTCCAGCTTTCTTT
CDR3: CASSTGVTVPAFF

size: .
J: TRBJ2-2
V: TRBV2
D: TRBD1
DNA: TGTGCCAGCAGTGACCAGGGGGCCGGGGAGCTGTTTTTT
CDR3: CASSDQGAGELFF

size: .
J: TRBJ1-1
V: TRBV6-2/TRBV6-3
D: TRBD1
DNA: TGTGCCAGCAGCGCGACAGGGGTTGAAGCTTTCTTT
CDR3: CASSATGVEAFF

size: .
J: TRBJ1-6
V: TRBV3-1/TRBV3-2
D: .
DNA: TGTGCCAGCAGCCGGATACGGCAGGCTAATTCACCCCTCCACTTT
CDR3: CASSRIRQANSPLHF

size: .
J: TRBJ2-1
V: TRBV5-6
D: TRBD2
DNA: TGTGCCAGCAGCATTAGCGGGAGGGTAGGAGAGCAGTTCTTC
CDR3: CASSISGRVGEQFF

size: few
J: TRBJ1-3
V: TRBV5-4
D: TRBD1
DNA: TGTGCCAGCAGCTTGGGGGACAGGCTACTTGGAAACACCATATATTTT
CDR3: CASSLGDRLLGNTIYF

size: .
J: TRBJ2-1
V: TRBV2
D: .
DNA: TGTGCCAGCATCCGGCGGGATATGTACAATGAGCAGTTCTTC
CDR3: CASIRRDMYNEQFF

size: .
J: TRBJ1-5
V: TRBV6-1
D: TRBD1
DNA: TGTGCCAGCAGTGATCCGGGACAGGGGATAAGCAATCAGCCCCAGCATTTT
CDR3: CASSDPGQGISNQPQHF

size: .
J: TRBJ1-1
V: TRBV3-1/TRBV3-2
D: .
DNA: TGTGCCAGCAGCCATACGCAGGGTGGTACTGAAGCTTTCTTT
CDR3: CASSHTQGGTEAFF

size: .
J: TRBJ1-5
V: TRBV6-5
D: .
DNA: TGTGCCAGCGGGGCGCCCAATCAGCCCCAGCATTTT
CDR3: CASGAPNQPQHF

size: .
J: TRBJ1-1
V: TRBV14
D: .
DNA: TGTGCCAGCAGCCAATTCCAGGGGACGGAAGCTTTCTTT
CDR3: CASSQFQGTEAFF

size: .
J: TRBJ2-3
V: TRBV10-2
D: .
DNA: TGCGCCAGCAGTGATCGGAGGGACTCCCCCTTTACAGATACGCAGTATTTT
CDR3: CASSDRRDSPFTDTQYF

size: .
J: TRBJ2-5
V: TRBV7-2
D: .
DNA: TGTGCCACCCTACAGGGTGGGGAGACCCAGTACTTC
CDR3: CATLQGGETQYF

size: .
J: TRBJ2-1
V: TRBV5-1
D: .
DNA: TGCGCCAGCAGCAGCCCAGCGGGTAGCTCCTACAATGAGCAGTTCTTC
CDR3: CASSSPAGSSYNEQFF

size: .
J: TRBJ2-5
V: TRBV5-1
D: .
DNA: TGCGCCAGCAGCATTGTGGGCGCGTCCCAAGAGACCCAGTACTTC
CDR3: CASSIVGASQETQYF

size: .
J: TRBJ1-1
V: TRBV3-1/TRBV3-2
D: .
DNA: TGTGCCAGCAGCAAACGAGGTACTGAAGCTTTCTTT
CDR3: CASSKRGTEAFF

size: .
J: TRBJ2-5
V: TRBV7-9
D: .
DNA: TGTGCCAGCAGCAAAAGGGGTCGTCGGACCCGAGAGCAAGAGACCCAGTACTTC
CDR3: CASSKRGRRTREQETQYF